One sample yielded the 6 T cell receptor beta chains listed below, sequenced in a study of cytomegalovirus exposure and HLA in healthy donors. The PCR used 60 Vbeta and 13 Jbeta primers. Some clones are missing from TCRdb's copy, which holds only in-frame ones; the method was immunoSEQ multiplex PCR. The data hold fewer than 200,000 clones, with over 65% observed a single time. The specimen sequenced was PBMCs. These receptors were collected from a female donor in good health and CMV-seronegative.

In DNA form, the CDR3 reads TGTGCCAGCTCACCTAGCGACGGTCAGCCCCAGCATTTT. Translated, it gives CASSPSDGQPQHF. The chain carries TRBV18 and TRBJ1-5; D gene ambiguous. CDR3 length: 13 residues. V lost 3 bases, J lost 6 bases, and 9 bases lay in between. Germline CDR1 and CDR2: KGHSH and LQKENI.

This chain joins TRBV7-9 and TRBJ2-7, with D uncertain. Trimming pared 5 bases from V and 5 bases from J, leaving 10 bases between. CDR3 length: 12 amino acids. Germline CDR1 reads SEHNR; CDR2 reads FQNEAQ (reference sequence). DNA of the CDR3: TGTGCCAGCAGCCTCTCCCTAGACGAGCAGTACTTC. Its translation is CASSLSLDEQYF. The variable domain in full, with the rest retrieved from reference TRBV7-9 and TRBJ2-7, is DTGVSQNPRHKITKRGQNVTFRCDPISEHNRLYWYRQTLGQGPEFLTYFQNEAQLEKSRLLSDRFSAERPKGSFSTLEIQRTEQGDSAMYLCASSLSLDEQYFGPGTRLTVT.

This clone was detected a few times. V usage is TRBV29-1 and J usage is TRBJ1-1, with D perhaps TRBD1 (5 bases). From germline, CDR1 is SQVTM and CDR2 ANQGSEA. The CDR3 sequence is 15 residues long. Trimming left V 4 bases short and J 4 bases short, with 19 bases between. The CDR3 DNA reads TGCAGCGTTGTGGACCCGGGAGGGGTAGGCACTGAAGCTTTCTTT. Amino acids: CSVVDPGGVGTEAFF.

V gene TRBV7-2 combines with J gene TRBJ2-5; perhaps TRBD1 as D (6 bases). Germline V gene lookup returns CDR1 SGHTA and CDR2 FQGNSA. The CDR3 extends over 14 amino acids. Trimming removed 5 bases from V and 2 bases from J, with 12 bases in between. The CDR3 DNA is TGTGCCAGCAGCGCACAGGGTGGGCAAGAGACCCAGTACTTC. Translation: CASSAQGGQETQYF.

Notes on this clone: Other DNA sequences in this specimen translate into the identical CDR3. The chain uses TRBV28 and TRBJ2-7; 9 bases agree with TRBD2. The ends lost 2 bases at V and 2 bases at J; junction bases unmatched: 1. The CDR3 contains 14 residues. Germline-derived CDR1 and CDR2 are MDHEN and SYDVKM. The CDR3 spells CASSLGGGAYEQYF. CDR3 in DNA: TGTGCCAGCAGTTTAGGCGGGGGGGCCTACGAGCAGTACTTC.

The V call is TRBV7-9, the J call TRBJ1-3; D gene uncertain. The CDR3 has 15 amino acids. Germline V gives CDR1 SEHNR, CDR2 FQNEAQ (reference sequence). V was trimmed by 1 base and J by 0 bases, leaving 7 bases between them. The CDR3: CASSLVGSSGNTIYF. Written as DNA, the CDR3 is TGTGCCAGCAGCTTAGTCGGGAGCTCTGGAAACACCATATATTTT.